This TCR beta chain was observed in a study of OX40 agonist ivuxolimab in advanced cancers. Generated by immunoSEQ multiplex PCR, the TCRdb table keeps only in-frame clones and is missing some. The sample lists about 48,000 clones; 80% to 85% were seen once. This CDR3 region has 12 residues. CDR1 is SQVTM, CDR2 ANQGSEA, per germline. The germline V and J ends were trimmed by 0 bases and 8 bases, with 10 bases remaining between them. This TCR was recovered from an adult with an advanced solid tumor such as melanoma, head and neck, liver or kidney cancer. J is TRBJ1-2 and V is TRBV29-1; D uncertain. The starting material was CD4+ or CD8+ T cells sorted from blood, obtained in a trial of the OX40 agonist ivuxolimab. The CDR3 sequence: CSVEDWQRGYTF. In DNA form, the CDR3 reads TGCAGCGTTGAAGATTGGCAGAGGGGCTACACCTTC. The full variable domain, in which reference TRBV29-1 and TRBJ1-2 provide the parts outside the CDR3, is SAVISQKPSRDICQRGTSLTIQCQVDSQVTMMFWYRQQPGQSLTLIATANQGSEATYESGFVIDKFPISRPNLTFSTLTVSNMSPEDSSIYLCSVEDWQRGYTFGSGTRLTVV.